This T cell receptor (beta chain) was sequenced for a study of technical replicates of blood from a handful of donors. TCRdb's copy holds only in-frame clones and misses some; the assay was immunoSEQ multiplex PCR. The table lists roughly 79,000 clones, 75% to 85% of them singletons. This CDR3 spans 15 amino acids. V dropped 4 bases and J dropped 0 bases, with 11 bases sitting between them. Germline V gives CDR1 SGHRS, CDR2 YFSETQ. Sequencing input: PBMCs. This receptor was taken from a human donor in good health. Some clones in this sample may be carry-over from other donors' samples. V is TRBV5-1 and J is TRBJ1-3; no firm D call. The CDR3 here is CASSQDFHSGNTIYF. The CDR3 bases are TGCGCCAGCAGCCAGGACTTCCACTCTGGAAACACCATATATTTT.